This passage covers 9 T cell receptor beta chains from one sample sequenced in a study of breast tumors, draining lymph nodes, adjacent tissues. TCRdb itself ran the multiplex PCR reads through MiXCR, one entry per CDR3 protein. This sample has some 120,000 distinct CDR3 sequences, with 20% found just once. Samples came from axillary lymph nodes draining the breast cancer. The sequencing input was axillary lymph node tissue. These receptors all stem from a female donor with breast cancer. Some clones in this sample may be carry-over from other donors' samples.

This clonotype appeared many times. The chain employs TRBV27 and TRBJ2-7, with 11 bases lining up with TRBD2. Germline CDR1 is MNHEY and CDR2 is SMNVEV (reference sequence). V lost 4 bases to trimming and J lost 4 bases; unmatched junction nucleotides: 12. The CDR3 loop spans 17 amino acids. CDR3 DNA: TGTGCCAGCAGTTCCCACCGACTAGCGGGATATGGGTACGAGCAGTACTTC. It specifies CASSSHRLAGYGYEQYF.

Worth noting for this clonotype: A read error may explain this, as a much larger clone is one base away. The rearrangement links TRBV6-5 to TRBJ2-3, with 7 bases lining up with TRBD2. The germline gives CDR1 MNHEY, CDR2 SVGAGI. The CDR3 has 14 amino acids. CDR3 nucleotides: TGTGCCAGCAGTTCCAGCGGGGTCGCAGATATGCAGTATTTT. Its protein is CASSSSGVADMQYF.

The V call is TRBV6-5, the J call TRBJ1-4; D is perhaps TRBD1 (6 bases). Trimming stripped 3 bases from V and 11 bases from J, with 10 bases between. CDR1 and CDR2 (germline): MNHEY, SVGAGI. The CDR3 loop spans 12 amino acids. CDR3 sequence: CASSYIRGKLFF. CDR3 coding DNA: TGTGCCAGCAGTTATATAAGGGGGAAACTGTTTTTT.

Of note for this clonotype: A much larger clone differs from this one at a single base, so this may be a read error. The conserved phenylalanine or tryptophan normally closing the CDR3 is absent here, so this likely arose from a read error. The genes are TRBV7-9 and TRBJ2-1; D is possibly TRBD1 or TRBD2 (5 bases each). Per germline, CDR1 SEHNR and CDR2 FQNEAQ (reference sequence). Trimming pared 3 bases from V and 8 bases from J, leaving 11 bases between. The length of the CDR3 is 13 residues. CDR3 amino acids: CASSFGGRDEQFS. The CDR3, as DNA: TGTGCCAGCAGCTTTGGGGGTAGGGATGAGCAGTTCTCC.

This clonotype was detected ten times or more. The genes are TRBV20-1 and TRBJ1-4; 10 bases are a match to TRBD1. The V gene's germline CDR1 is DFQATT and CDR2 SNEGSKA (reference sequence). With 1 base clipped from V and 8 bases from J, the junction kept 4 bases outside the gene matches. The CDR3 spans 14 residues. The CDR3 bases are TGCAGTGCTAGAGCGTGGACAGGGGGGGAAAAACTGTTTTTT. Protein: CSARAWTGGEKLFF.

This clonotype appeared many times. The chain employs TRBV6-5 and TRBJ2-7, with D perhaps matching TRBD1 (5 bases). CDR1 and CDR2 from the germline V gene are MNHEY and SVGAGI. Between the trimmed V and J ends, which lost 5 bases and 4 bases, there was a span of 9 bases. The CDR3 contains 12 residues. CDR3 sequence reads: CASSTPGYEQYF. CDR3 in DNA: TGTGCCAGCAGTACCCCAGGGTACGAGCAGTACTTC.

In its sample, this clonotype was seen many times. The chain carries TRBV11-3 and TRBJ2-3; 7 positions agree with TRBD1. The CDR3 has 13 residues. Trimming cost V 7 bases and J 4 bases; bases outside gene matches: 5. Germline V gene lookup returns CDR1 SGHNT and CDR2 YENEEA. This chain's CDR3 is CASTDQGADTQYF. The CDR3 coding sequence is TGTGCCAGCACCGACCAGGGGGCAGATACGCAGTATTTT.

This clonotype was seen ten or more times. V gene TRBV6-5 combines with J gene TRBJ1-6; TRBD1 aligns across 9 bases. V dropped 1 base and J dropped 7; count of bases not matched to a gene: 14. Germline lookup yields CDR1 MNHEY and CDR2 SVGAGI. The CDR3 loop spans 19 amino acids. The CDR3 region has the DNA TGTGCCAGCAGTTACTACCTTAAACCTAGACAGGGGGGCAATTCACCCCTCCACTTT. Translation gives CASSYYLKPRQGGNSPLHF.

On this clonotype: Sequence at one end of the junction differs from germline and may be a read error. The V and J genes are TRBV5-5 and TRBJ2-7; 15 bases align to TRBD2. CDR1 and CDR2 (germline): SGHKS, YYEKEE (reference sequence). This CDR3 comprises 18 residues. In DNA, the CDR3 is TGCACCAGCAGCCAAGAACCGGGACTAGCGGGGGGTCCGGCCGAGCAGTACTTC. It specifies CTSSQEPGLAGGPAEQYF.